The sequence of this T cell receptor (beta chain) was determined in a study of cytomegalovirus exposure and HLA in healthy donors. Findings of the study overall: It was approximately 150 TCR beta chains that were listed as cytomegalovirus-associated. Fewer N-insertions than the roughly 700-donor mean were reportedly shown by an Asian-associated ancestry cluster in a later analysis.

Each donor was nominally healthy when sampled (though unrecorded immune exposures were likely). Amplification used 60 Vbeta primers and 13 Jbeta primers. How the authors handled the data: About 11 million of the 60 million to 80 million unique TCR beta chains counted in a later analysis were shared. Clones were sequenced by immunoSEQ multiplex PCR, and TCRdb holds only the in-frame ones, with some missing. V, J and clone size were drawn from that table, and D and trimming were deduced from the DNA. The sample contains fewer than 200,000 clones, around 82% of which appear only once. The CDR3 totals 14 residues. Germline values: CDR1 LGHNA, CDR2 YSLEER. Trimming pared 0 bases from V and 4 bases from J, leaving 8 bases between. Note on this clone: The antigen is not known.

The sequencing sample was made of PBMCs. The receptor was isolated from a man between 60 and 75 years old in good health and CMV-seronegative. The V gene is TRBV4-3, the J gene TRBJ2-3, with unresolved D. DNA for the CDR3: TGCGCCAGCAGCCAAGATGCAACTCCAGATACGCAGTATTTT. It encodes CASSQDATPDTQYF.